Detailed here is one T cell receptor beta chain. This record comes from a study of blood T cell repertoires in COVID-19. On the study more broadly: COVID-19 samples, acute and convalescent, were from the United States, Italy and Spain.

Original processing methods: Reference gene primers were amplified, and this amplification served to estimate nucleated cell counts. Profiled with immunoSEQ multiplex PCR; TCRdb holds only in-frame clones, not every one. V and J calls plus clone size are reproduced from that table; the DNA served to infer D and trimming. The table includes about 160,000 clones, approximately 80% detected once. The germline CDR1 and CDR2 sequences are SNHLY and FYNNEI. Trimming shortened V by 5 bases and J by 8 bases, and 21 bases separated the two germline ends. The CDR3 totals 15 residues. This TCR was recovered from a woman older than 75 with acute or convalescent COVID-19. This sequence joins TRBV2 and TRBJ1-2; D is perhaps TRBD1 (5 bases). Sequenced input: peripheral blood. The CDR3 DNA is TGTGCCAGCAGTCCCCAAGGCCGCAGGGCAGGAGGCTACACCTTC. Amino acids: CASSPQGRRAGGYTF.